The source of this T cell receptor beta chain is a study of blood T cell repertoires in COVID-19. Study-level background: COVID-19 samples, acute and convalescent, were from the United States, Italy and Spain.

Authors' methods: From reference gene primer amplification, estimates of nucleated cell counts were derived. Profiling relied on immunoSEQ multiplex PCR, and the TCRdb table lists in-frame clones only, not all of them. V, J and clone size derive from that table, while D and trimming were established from the DNA sequence. The top ten clones hold roughly 2.2% of a sample with about 150,000 clones, about 80% of them seen once. This clone was detected once. The CDR3 has 15 amino acids. The J segment lost 2 bases and the V segment lost 5 bases, leaving 7 bases of the junction unmatched. CDR1 and CDR2 (germline): ENHRY, SYGVKD.

The clonotype originates from a man between 65 and 85 years old with acute or convalescent COVID-19. The specimen sequenced was peripheral blood. V is TRBV10-3 and J is TRBJ2-7, with 9 bases fitting TRBD1. In DNA form, the CDR3 reads TGTGCCATCAGTCCTAAGCGGGACAGGGCCTACGAGCAGTACTTC. Protein: CAISPKRDRAYEQYF.